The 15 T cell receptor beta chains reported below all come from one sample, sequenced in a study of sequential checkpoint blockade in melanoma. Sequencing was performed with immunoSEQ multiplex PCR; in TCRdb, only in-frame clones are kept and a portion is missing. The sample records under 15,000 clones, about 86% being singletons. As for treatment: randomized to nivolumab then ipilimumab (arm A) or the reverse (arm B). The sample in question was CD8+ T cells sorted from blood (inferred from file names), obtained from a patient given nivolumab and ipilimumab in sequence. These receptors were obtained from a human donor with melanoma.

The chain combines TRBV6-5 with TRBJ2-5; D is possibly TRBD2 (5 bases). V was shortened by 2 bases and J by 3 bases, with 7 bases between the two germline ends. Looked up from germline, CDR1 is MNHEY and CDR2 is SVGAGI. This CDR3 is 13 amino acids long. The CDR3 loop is CASSYAGEETQYF. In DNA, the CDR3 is TGTGCCAGCAGTTACGCGGGTGAAGAGACCCAGTACTTC.

CDR3 amino acids: CASSLGQRPYNEQFF. As DNA, the CDR3 is TGTGCCAGCAGTTTAGGACAGAGACCCTACAATGAGCAGTTCTTC. The chain carries TRBV6-5 and TRBJ2-1; the D gene is possibly TRBD1 (6 bases). The germline V and J ends were trimmed by 4 bases and 2 bases, with 12 bases remaining between them. CDR1 is MNHEY and CDR2 is SVGAGI in the germline V gene. The CDR3 consists of 15 residues.

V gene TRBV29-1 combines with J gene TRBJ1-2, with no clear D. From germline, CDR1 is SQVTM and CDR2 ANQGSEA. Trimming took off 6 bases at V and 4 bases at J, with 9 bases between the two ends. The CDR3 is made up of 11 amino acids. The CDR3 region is CSVPAGYGYTF. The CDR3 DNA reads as TGCAGCGTCCCGGCGGGCTATGGCTACACCTTC.

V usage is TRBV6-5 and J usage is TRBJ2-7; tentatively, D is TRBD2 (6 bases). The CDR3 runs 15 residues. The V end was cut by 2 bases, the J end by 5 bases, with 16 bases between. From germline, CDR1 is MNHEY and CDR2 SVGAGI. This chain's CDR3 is CASSYGPGVVDEQYF. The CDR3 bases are TGTGCCAGCAGTTACGGTCCGGGGGTAGTCGACGAGCAGTACTTC.

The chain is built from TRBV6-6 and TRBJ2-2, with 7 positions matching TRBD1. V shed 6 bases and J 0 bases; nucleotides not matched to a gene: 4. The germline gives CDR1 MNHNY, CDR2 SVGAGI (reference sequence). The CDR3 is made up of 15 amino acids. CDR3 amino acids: CASSLGQSNTGELFF. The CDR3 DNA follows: TGTGCCAGCAGCCTGGGACAGTCGAACACCGGGGAGCTGTTTTTT.

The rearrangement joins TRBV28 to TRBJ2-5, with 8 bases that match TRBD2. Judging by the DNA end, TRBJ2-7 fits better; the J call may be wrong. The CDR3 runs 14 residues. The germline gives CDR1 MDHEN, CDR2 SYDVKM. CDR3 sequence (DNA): TGTGCCAGCAGGATGACTAGCGCCCACTACGAGCAGTACTTC. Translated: CASRMTSAHYEQYF.

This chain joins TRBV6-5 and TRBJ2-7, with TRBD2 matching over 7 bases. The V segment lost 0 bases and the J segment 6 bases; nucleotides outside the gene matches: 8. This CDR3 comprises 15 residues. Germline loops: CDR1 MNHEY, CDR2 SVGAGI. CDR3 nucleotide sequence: TGTGCCAGCAGTTACTCGACGGGGGGACGGGCCGAGCAGTACTTC. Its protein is CASSYSTGGRAEQYF.

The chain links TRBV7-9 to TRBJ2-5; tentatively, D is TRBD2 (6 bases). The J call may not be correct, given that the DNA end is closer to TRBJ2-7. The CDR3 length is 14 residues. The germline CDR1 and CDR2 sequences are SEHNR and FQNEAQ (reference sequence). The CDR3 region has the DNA TGTGCCAGCACCTTCCGGGACTCTCAGTACGAGCAGTACTTC. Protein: CASTFRDSQYEQYF.

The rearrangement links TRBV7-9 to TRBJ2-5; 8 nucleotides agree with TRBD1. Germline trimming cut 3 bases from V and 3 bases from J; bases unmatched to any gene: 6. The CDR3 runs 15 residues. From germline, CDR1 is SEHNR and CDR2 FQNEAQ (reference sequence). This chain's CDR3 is CASSLTTGVKETQYF. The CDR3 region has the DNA TGTGCCAGCAGCTTGACGACAGGGGTAAAAGAGACCCAGTACTTC.

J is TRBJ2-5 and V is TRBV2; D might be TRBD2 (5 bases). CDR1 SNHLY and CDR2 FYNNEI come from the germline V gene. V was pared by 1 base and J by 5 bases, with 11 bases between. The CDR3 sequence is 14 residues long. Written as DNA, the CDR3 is TGTGCCAGCAGTGAAGACCTAGCCTGGGAGACCCAGTACTTC. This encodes CASSEDLAWETQYF.

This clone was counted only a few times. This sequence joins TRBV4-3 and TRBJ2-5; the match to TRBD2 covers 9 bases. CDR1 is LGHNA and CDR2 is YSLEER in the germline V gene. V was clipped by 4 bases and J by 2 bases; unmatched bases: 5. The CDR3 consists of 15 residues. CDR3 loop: CASSPSSGDQETQYF. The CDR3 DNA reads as TGCGCCAGCAGCCCATCTAGCGGGGATCAAGAGACCCAGTACTTC.

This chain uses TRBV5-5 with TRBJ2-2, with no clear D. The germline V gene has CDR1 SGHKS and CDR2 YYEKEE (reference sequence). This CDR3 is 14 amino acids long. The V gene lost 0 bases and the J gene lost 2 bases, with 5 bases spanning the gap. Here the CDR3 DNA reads TGTGCCAGCAGCTTGGAGAGAAACACCGGGGAGCTGTTTTTT. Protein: CASSLERNTGELFF. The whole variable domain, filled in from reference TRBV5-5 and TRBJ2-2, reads DAGVTQSPTHLIKTRGQQVTLRCSPISGHKSVSWYQQVLGQGPQFIFQYYEKEERGRGNFPDRFSARQFPNYSSELNVNALLLGDSALYLCASSLERNTGELFFGEGSRLTVL.

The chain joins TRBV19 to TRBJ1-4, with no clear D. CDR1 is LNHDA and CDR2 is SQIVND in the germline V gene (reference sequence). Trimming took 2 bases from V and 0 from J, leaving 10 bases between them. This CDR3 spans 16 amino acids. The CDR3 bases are TGTGCCAGTAGTATAAAAGGAGACTCAACTAATGAAAAACTGTTTTTT. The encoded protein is CASSIKGDSTNEKLFF.

CDR3 sequence reads: CASSAGTSGGANTGELFF. The DNA for the CDR3 is TGTGCCAGCAGCGCAGGGACTAGCGGGGGGGCGAACACCGGGGAGCTGTTTTTT. The V gene is TRBV7-9, the J gene TRBJ2-2; 16 bases align to TRBD2. With 5 bases clipped from V and 0 bases from J, the junction kept 3 bases outside the gene matches. Germline V gene sequence: CDR1 SEHNR, CDR2 FQNEAQ (reference sequence). This CDR3 is 18 amino acids long. The full variable domain, completed using reference TRBV7-9 and TRBJ2-2, is DTGVSQNPRHKITKRGQNVTFRCDPISEHNRLYWYRQTLGQGPEFLTYFQNEAQLEKSRLLSDRFSAERPKGSFSTLEIQRTEQGDSAMYLCASSAGTSGGANTGELFFGEGSRLTVL.

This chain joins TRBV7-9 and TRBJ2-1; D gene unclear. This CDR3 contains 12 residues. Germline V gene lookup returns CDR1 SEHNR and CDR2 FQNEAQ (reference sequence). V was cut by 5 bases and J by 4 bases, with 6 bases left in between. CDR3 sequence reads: CASSDQYNEQFF. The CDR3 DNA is TGTGCCAGCAGCGATCAGTACAATGAGCAGTTCTTC.